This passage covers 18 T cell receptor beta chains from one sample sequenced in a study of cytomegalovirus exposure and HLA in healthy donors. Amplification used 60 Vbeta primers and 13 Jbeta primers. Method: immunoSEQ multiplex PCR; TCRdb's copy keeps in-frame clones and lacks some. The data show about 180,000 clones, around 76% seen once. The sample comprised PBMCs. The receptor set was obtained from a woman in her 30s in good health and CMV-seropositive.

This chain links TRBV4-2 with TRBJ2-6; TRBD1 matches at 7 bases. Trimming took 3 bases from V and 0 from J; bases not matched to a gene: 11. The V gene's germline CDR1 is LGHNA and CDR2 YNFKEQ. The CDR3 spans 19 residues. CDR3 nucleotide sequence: TGTGCCAGCAGCCAGCGCGTCGGGACAGCCCTCTCTGGGGCCAACGTCCTGACTTTC. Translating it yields CASSQRVGTALSGANVLTF.

CDR3 amino acids: CASSGSVGGQPQHF. The CDR3 DNA sequence: TGCGCCAGCAGTGGATCAGTTGGTGGTCAGCCCCAGCATTTT. This rearrangement joins TRBV10-2 to TRBJ1-5, with D unclear. CDR3 length: 14 residues. From germline, CDR1 is WSHSY and CDR2 SAAADI. Trimming pared 4 bases from V and 6 bases from J, leaving 13 bases between.

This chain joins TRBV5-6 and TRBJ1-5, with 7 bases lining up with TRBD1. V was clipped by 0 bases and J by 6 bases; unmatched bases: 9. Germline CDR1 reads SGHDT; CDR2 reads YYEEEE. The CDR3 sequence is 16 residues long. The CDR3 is CASSLAGGGSGQPQHF. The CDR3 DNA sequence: TGTGCCAGCAGCTTGGCCGGAGGGGGCTCGGGTCAGCCCCAGCATTTT.

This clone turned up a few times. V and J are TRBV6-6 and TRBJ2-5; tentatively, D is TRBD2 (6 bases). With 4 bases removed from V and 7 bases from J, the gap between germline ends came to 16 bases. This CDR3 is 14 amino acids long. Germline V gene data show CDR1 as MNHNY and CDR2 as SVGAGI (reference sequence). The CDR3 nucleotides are TGTGCCAGCAGTTCCAGGTGGAGGGAAGGGACCCAGTACTTC. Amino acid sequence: CASSSRWREGTQYF.

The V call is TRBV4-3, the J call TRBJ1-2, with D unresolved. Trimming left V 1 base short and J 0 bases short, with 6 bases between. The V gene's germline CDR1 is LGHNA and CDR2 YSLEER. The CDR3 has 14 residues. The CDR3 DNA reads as TGCGCCAGCAGCCAAGGGCAGACTAACTATGGCTACACCTTC. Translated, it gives CASSQGQTNYGYTF.

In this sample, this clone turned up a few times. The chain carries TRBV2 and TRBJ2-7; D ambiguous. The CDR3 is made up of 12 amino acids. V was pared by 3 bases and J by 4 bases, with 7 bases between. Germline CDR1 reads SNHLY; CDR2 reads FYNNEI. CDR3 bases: TGTGCCAGCAGTGACGAGCGATACGAGCAGTACTTC. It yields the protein CASSDERYEQYF.

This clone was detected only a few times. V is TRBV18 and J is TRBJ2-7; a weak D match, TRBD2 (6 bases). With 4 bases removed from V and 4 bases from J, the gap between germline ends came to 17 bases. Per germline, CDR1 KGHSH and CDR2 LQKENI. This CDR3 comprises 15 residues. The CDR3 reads CASSLGAPGGYEQYF. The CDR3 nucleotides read TGTGCCAGCTCACTAGGGGCTCCTGGGGGGTACGAGCAGTACTTC.

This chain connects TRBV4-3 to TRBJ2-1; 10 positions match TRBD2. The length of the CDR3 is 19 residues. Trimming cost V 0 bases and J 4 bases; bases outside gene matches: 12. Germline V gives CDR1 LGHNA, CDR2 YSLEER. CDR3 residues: CASSQDTLASGGLYNEQFF. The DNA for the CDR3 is TGCGCCAGCAGCCAAGACACCCTGGCTAGCGGGGGCCTGTACAATGAGCAGTTCTTC.

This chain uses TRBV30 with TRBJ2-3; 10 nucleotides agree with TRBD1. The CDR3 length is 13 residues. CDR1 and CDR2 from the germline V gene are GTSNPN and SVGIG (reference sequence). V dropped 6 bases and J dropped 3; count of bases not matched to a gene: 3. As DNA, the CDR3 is TGTGCCTGCGACAGGGGGCGGACAGATACGCAGTATTTT. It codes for CACDRGRTDTQYF.

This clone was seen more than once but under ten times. CDR3 bases: TGTGCCAGCAGCGGAGGAGATACGCAGTATTTT. This gives the protein CASSGGDTQYF. This chain uses TRBV25-1 with TRBJ2-3; the D gene is possibly TRBD2 (5 bases). CDR3 length equals 11 residues. V lost 6 bases and J lost 5, with 6 bases in between. The germline V gene encodes CDR1 MGHDK and CDR2 SYGVNS. The variable domain in full, with the rest retrieved from reference TRBV25-1 and TRBJ2-3, is EADIYQTPRYLVIGTGKKITLECSQTMGHDKMYWYQQDPGMELHLIHYSYGVNSTEKGDLSSESTVSRIRTEHFPLTLESARPSHTSQYLCASSGGDTQYFGPGTRLTVL.

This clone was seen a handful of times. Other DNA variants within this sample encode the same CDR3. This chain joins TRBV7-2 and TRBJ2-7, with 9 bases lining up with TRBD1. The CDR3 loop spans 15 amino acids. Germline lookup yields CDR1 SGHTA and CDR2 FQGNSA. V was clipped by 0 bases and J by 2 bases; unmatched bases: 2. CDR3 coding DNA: TGTGCCAGCAGCTTAGCCGGGACAGGGACCTACGAGCAGTACTTC. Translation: CASSLAGTGTYEQYF.

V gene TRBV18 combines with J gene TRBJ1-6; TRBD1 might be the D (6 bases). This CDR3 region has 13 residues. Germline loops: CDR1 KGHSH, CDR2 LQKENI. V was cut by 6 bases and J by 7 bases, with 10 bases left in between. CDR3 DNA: TGTGCCAGCTCCCGGGACAAGAATTCACCCCTCCACTTT. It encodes CASSRDKNSPLHF.

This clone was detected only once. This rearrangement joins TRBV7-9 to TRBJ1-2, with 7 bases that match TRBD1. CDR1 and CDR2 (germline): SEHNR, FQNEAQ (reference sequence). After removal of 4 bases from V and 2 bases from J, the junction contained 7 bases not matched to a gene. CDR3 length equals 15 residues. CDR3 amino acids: CASSSPGQKNYGYTF. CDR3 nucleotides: TGTGCCAGCAGCTCCCCGGGACAGAAAAACTATGGCTACACCTTC. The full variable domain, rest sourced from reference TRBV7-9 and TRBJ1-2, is DTGVSQNPRHKITKRGQNVTFRCDPISEHNRLYWYRQTLGQGPEFLTYFQNEAQLEKSRLLSDRFSAERPKGSFSTLEIQRTEQGDSAMYLCASSSPGQKNYGYTFGSGTRLTVV.

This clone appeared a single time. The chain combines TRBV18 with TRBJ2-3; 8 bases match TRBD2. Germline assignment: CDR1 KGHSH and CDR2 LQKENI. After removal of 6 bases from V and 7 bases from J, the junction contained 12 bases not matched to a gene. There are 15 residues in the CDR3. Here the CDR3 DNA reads TGTGCCAGCTCCGCCTTCGGGACTAGTGTAAATACGCAGTATTTT. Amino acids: CASSAFGTSVNTQYF.

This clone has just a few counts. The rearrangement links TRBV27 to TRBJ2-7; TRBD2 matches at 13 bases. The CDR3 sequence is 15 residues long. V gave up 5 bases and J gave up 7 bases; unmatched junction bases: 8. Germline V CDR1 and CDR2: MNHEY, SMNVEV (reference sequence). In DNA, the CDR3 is TGTGCCAGCAGTATTACTAGCGGGGGGGCCGGGGAGCAGTACTTC. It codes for CASSITSGGAGEQYF.

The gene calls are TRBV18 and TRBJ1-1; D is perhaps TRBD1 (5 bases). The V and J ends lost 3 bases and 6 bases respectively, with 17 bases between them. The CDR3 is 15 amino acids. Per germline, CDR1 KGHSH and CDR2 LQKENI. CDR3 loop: CASSPRQSRNAEAFF. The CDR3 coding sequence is TGTGCCAGCTCACCGCGACAGTCGAGAAACGCTGAAGCTTTCTTT.

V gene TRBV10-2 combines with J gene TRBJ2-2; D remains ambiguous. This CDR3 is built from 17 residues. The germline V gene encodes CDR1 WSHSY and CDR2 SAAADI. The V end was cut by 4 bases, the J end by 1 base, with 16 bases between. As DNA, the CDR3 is TGCGCCAGCAGTGGACCAGGCTCCGAAGTGAACACCGGGGAGCTGTTTTTT. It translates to CASSGPGSEVNTGELFF.

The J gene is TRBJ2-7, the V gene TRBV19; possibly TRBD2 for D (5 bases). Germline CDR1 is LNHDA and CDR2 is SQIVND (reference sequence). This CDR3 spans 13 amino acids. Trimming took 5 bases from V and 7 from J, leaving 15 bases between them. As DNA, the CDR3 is TGTGCCAGTAGTCCCGACGCGGGCGGAGAGCAGTACTTC. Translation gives CASSPDAGGEQYF. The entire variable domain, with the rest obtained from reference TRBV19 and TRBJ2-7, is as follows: DGGITQSPKYLFRKEGQNVTLSCEQNLNHDAMYWYRQDPGQGLRLIYYSQIVNDFQKGDIAEGYSVSREKKESFPLTVTSAQKNPTAFYLCASSPDAGGEQYFGPGTRLTVT.